The present TCR beta chain was sequenced within a study of T cell responses to AZD1222 COVID-19 vaccine. Here immunoSEQ multiplex PCR was the method, and the copy in TCRdb shows in-frame clones only, minus some. The sample lists fewer than 70,000 clones; about 83% were seen once. The V segment lost 1 base and the J segment 3 bases; nucleotides outside the gene matches: 14. This CDR3 spans 18 amino acids. Germline V gene lookup returns CDR1 LGHDT and CDR2 YNNKEL (reference sequence). The material sequenced was peripheral blood, taken 28 days after the second AZD1222 dose. J is TRBJ1-1 and V is TRBV3-1 (or the pseudogene TRBV3-2); TRBD1 matches at 7 bases. The origin of this receptor is an adult who received the AZD1222 COVID-19 vaccine. CDR3 in DNA: TGTGCCAGCAGCCAAGTGACCGAAGGGGGCGAAGTGGACACTGAAGCTTTCTTT. It specifies CASSQVTEGGEVDTEAFF.